A single sample is the source of the 16 T cell receptor beta chains below, sequenced in a study of blood T cell repertoires in COVID-19. Repertoires were generated with immunoSEQ multiplex PCR, while TCRdb's copy carries only in-frame clones and drops some. The sample has approximately 180,000 clones, around four fifths seen once; the top ten hold around 6.3%. The sample consisted of peripheral blood. The receptor source for this set is a woman aged 40-49 years with COVID-19, enrolled during active disease.

The chain recombines TRBV27 with TRBJ2-4; 7 nucleotides match TRBD1. After removal of 6 bases from V and 5 bases from J, the junction contained 10 bases not matched to a gene. This CDR3 has 15 amino acids. Germline V gene data show CDR1 as MNHEY and CDR2 as SMNVEV (reference sequence). DNA of the CDR3: TGTGCCAGCAGGCGTAACCGGGACAGAGAAAACATTCAGTACTTC. Translation: CASRRNRDRENIQYF.

Only one count was recorded for this clone. The chain uses TRBV11-2 and TRBJ2-2; 9 nucleotides agree with TRBD1. J gave up 5 bases and V 5 bases, and 12 bases lay outside the gene matches. Germline V lookup: CDR1 SGHAT, CDR2 FQNNGV. This CDR3 has 17 residues. This chain's CDR3 is CASSPTVTGGRTGELFF. The CDR3 DNA is TGTGCCAGCAGCCCAACTGTAACAGGGGGCCGAACCGGGGAGCTGTTTTTT.

In this sample, this clone turned up a few times. J is TRBJ2-7 and V is TRBV19, with D possibly matching TRBD1 (6 bases). The CDR3 totals 13 residues. CDR1 is LNHDA, CDR2 SQIVND, per germline (reference sequence). V was trimmed by 5 bases and J by 6 bases, leaving 14 bases between them. CDR3: CASSVGGGAEQYF. Written as DNA, the CDR3 is TGTGCCAGTAGTGTTGGTGGGGGCGCCGAGCAGTACTTC.

The V call is TRBV5-1, the J call TRBJ2-1, with D possibly being TRBD1 (6 bases). The germline gives CDR1 SGHRS, CDR2 YFSETQ. This CDR3 is 15 amino acids long. V dropped 0 bases and J dropped 5 bases, with 12 bases sitting between them. The CDR3 here is CASSLDRVSDNEQFF. The CDR3 DNA reads as TGCGCCAGCAGCTTGGACAGGGTCAGTGACAATGAGCAGTTCTTC.

This chain uses TRBV4-2 with TRBJ1-3; TRBD1 aligns across 10 bases. The germline CDR1 and CDR2 sequences are LGHNA and YNFKEQ. J was trimmed by 4 bases and V by 0 bases; bases with no gene match: 0. The CDR3 sequence is 15 residues long. The CDR3 spells CASSQEGQGGNTIYF. The DNA for the CDR3 is TGTGCCAGCAGCCAAGAGGGACAGGGGGGAAACACCATATATTTT.

The rearrangement joins TRBV27 to TRBJ2-5; 8 nucleotides agree with TRBD1. The CDR3 is 14 amino acids. Per the germline V gene, CDR1 is MNHEY and CDR2 is SMNVEV (reference sequence). The trim removed 7 bases at V and 7 bases at J, leaving 11 bases unmatched. The CDR3 nucleotides are TGTGCCAGCACCTCTGGCCGAGACAGGGGGACCCAGTACTTC. Protein: CASTSGRDRGTQYF.

The chain employs TRBV27 and TRBJ2-2; D remains unclear. The CDR3 extends over 17 amino acids. V was cut by 5 bases and J by 1 base, with 17 bases left in between. Germline assignment: CDR1 MNHEY and CDR2 SMNVEV (reference sequence). CDR3 amino acids: CASSTYLSIRNTGELFF. In DNA form, the CDR3 reads TGTGCCAGCAGTACTTACCTAAGTATCCGGAACACCGGGGAGCTGTTTTTT.

DNA of the CDR3: TGTGCCAGCAGCCTTCGGACAGGGGAGGGCGAGCAGTACTTC. It yields the protein CASSLRTGEGEQYF. The chain recombines TRBV7-9 with TRBJ2-7, with 9 bases aligning to TRBD1. Trimming at V came to 5 bases and at J to 6 bases, leaving 8 bases not matched to a gene. The CDR3 contains 14 residues. The V gene's germline CDR1 is SEHNR and CDR2 FQNEAQ (reference sequence). The entire variable domain, with the rest obtained from reference TRBV7-9 and TRBJ2-7, is as follows: DTGVSQNPRHKITKRGQNVTFRCDPISEHNRLYWYRQTLGQGPEFLTYFQNEAQLEKSRLLSDRFSAERPKGSFSTLEIQRTEQGDSAMYLCASSLRTGEGEQYFGPGTRLTVT.

This chain links TRBV4-1 with TRBJ2-7; weak D call: TRBD1 (5 bases). Germline loops: CDR1 MGHRA, CDR2 YSYEKL. V lost 3 bases to trimming and J lost 2 bases, with 14 bases between them. The CDR3 has 15 residues. This chain's CDR3 is CASSQSQGSPYEQYF. The CDR3 nucleotides read TGCGCCAGCAGCCAGAGTCAGGGATCCCCCTACGAGCAGTACTTC.

The J gene is TRBJ2-1, the V gene TRBV9, with D perhaps TRBD1 (6 bases). Germline lookup yields CDR1 SGDLS and CDR2 YYNGEE. The CDR3 has 13 residues. V was pared by 5 bases and J by 7 bases, with 13 bases between. The CDR3 bases are TGTGCCAGCAGTAATGGGACATGGAATGAGCAGTTCTTC. Residues: CASSNGTWNEQFF.

The V call is TRBV9, the J call TRBJ2-2; D not certain. The germline gives CDR1 SGDLS, CDR2 YYNGEE. This CDR3 region has 14 residues. The V end lost 0 bases, the J end lost 0 bases, and 3 bases lay between the germline ends. CDR3 loop: CASSVAANTGELFF. Here the CDR3 DNA reads TGTGCCAGCAGCGTAGCAGCGAACACCGGGGAGCTGTTTTTT.

The chain employs TRBV28 and TRBJ1-2; 7 positions match TRBD1. The CDR3 is 11 residues long. V lost 8 bases, J lost 10 bases, and 7 bases stayed unmatched. Per germline, CDR1 MDHEN and CDR2 SYDVKM. The CDR3 reads CASADRVYYTF. As DNA, the CDR3 is TGTGCCAGCGCTGACAGGGTATACTACACCTTC.

The chain joins TRBV18 to TRBJ2-5; a possible D gene is TRBD1 (6 bases). The CDR3 sequence is 16 residues long. The V gene lost 3 bases and the J gene lost 4 bases, with 18 bases spanning the gap. CDR1 and CDR2 (germline): KGHSH, LQKENI. The CDR3 DNA is TGTGCCAGCTCACCCGTCGCTGGCACCAGGGGAGAGACCCAGTACTTC. Protein product: CASSPVAGTRGETQYF.

The gene calls are TRBV5-1 and TRBJ2-1; D is uncertain. V was trimmed by 6 bases and J by 0 bases, leaving 10 bases between them. Germline loops: CDR1 SGHRS, CDR2 YFSETQ. CDR3 length equals 14 residues. CDR3 sequence (DNA): TGCGCCAGCAAGCCCTTAAGCTCCTACAATGAGCAGTTCTTC. It yields the protein CASKPLSSYNEQFF.

This clone turned up a few times. The chain couples TRBV6-1 to TRBJ2-1; TRBD2 matches at 10 bases. Germline V gene sequence: CDR1 MNHNS, CDR2 SASEGT. The V segment lost 2 bases and the J segment 5 bases; nucleotides outside the gene matches: 6. The CDR3 runs 16 residues. The CDR3 loop is CASSEMAAGGDNEQFF. The CDR3, as DNA: TGTGCCAGCAGTGAAATGGCAGCGGGAGGGGACAATGAGCAGTTCTTC.

The V call is TRBV5-6, the J call TRBJ1-6; the D gene is possibly TRBD1 (5 bases). The CDR3 has 15 residues. V was cut by 4 bases and J by 7 bases, with 15 bases left in between. The germline V gene has CDR1 SGHDT and CDR2 YYEEEE. CDR3 bases: TGTGCCAGCAGCCGAAGGTCCAGGGCAAATTCACCCCTCCACTTT. Protein sequence: CASSRRSRANSPLHF.